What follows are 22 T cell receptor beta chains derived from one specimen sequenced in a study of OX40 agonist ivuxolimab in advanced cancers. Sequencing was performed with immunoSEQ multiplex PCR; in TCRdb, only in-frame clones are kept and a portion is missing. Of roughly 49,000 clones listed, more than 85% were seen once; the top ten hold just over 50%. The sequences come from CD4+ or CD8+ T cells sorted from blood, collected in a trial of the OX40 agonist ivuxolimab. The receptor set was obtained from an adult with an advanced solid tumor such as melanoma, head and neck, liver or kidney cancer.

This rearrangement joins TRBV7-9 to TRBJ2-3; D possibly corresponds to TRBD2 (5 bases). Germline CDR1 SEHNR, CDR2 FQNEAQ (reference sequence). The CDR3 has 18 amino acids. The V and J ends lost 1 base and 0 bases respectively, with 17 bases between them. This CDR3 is CASSLVVGDYLSTDTQYF. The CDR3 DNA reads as TGTGCCAGCAGCTTAGTTGTCGGCGACTACCTTAGCACAGATACGCAGTATTTT.

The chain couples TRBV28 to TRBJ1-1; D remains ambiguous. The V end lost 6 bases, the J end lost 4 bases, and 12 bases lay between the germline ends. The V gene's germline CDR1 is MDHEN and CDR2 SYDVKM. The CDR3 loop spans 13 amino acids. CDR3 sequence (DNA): TGTGCCAGCAGATGGACTCCTTTCACTGAAGCTTTCTTT. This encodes CASRWTPFTEAFF.

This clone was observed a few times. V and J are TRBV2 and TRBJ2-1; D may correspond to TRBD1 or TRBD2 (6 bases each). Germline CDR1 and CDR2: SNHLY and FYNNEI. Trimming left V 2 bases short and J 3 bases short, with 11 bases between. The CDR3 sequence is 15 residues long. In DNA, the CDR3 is TGTGCCAGCAGTGAAAGGGGGGCCAGCTACAATGAGCAGTTCTTC. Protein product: CASSERGASYNEQFF.

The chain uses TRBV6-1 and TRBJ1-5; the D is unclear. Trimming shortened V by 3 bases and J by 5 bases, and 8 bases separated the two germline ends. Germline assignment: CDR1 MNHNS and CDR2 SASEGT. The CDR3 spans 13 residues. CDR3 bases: TGTGCCAGCAGTGATGGGCCTGATCAGCCCCAGCATTTT. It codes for CASSDGPDQPQHF.

The CDR3 nucleotides are TGTGCCAGTAGTATGTGGGAGACCCAGTACTTC. This codes for CASSMWETQYF. The chain links TRBV19 to TRBJ2-5; D uncertain. The V gene's germline CDR1 is LNHDA and CDR2 SQIVND (reference sequence). V lost 3 bases to trimming and J lost 5 bases, with 4 bases between them. This CDR3 spans 11 amino acids.

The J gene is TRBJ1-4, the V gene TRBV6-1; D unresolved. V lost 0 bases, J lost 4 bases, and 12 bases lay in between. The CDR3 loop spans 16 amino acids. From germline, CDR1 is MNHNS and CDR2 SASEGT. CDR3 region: CASSEAQGLLNEKLFF. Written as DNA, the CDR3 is TGTGCCAGCAGTGAAGCTCAAGGACTCCTTAATGAAAAACTGTTTTTT.

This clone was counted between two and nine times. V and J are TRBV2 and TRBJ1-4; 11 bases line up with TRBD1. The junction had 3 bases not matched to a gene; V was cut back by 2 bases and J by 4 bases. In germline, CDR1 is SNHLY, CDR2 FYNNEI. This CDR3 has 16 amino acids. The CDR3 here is CASSELGQGVNEKLFF. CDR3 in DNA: TGTGCCAGCAGTGAACTGGGACAGGGGGTTAATGAAAAACTGTTTTTT. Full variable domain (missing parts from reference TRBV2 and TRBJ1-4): EPEVTQTPSHQVTQMGQEVILRCVPISNHLYFYWYRQILGQKVEFLVSFYNNEISEKSEIFDDQFSVERPDGSNFTLKIRSTKLEDSAMYFCASSELGQGVNEKLFFGSGTQLSVL.

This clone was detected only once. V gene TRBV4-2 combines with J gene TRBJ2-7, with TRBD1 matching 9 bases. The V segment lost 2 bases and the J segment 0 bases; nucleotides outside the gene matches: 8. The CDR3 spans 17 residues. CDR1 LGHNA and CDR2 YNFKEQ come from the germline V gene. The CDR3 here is CASSQRAGTGNSYEQYF. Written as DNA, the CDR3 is TGTGCCAGCAGCCAACGAGCCGGGACAGGGAACTCCTACGAGCAGTACTTC.

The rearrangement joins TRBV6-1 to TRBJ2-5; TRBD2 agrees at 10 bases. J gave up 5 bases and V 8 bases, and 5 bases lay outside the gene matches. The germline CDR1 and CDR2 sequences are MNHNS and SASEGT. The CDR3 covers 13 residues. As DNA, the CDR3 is TGTGCCAGCCTCAGTAGCGGGAGGGAGACCCAGTACTTC. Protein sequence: CASLSSGRETQYF.

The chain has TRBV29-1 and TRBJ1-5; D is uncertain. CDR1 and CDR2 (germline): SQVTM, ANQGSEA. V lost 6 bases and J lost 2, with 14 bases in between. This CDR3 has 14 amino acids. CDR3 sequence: CSVSIEGGNQPQHF. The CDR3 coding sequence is TGCAGCGTCTCAATTGAAGGTGGCAATCAGCCCCAGCATTTT. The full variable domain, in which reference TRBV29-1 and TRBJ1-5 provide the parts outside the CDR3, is SAVISQKPSRDICQRGTSLTIQCQVDSQVTMMFWYRQQPGQSLTLIATANQGSEATYESGFVIDKFPISRPNLTFSTLTVSNMSPEDSSIYLCSVSIEGGNQPQHFGDGTRLSIL.

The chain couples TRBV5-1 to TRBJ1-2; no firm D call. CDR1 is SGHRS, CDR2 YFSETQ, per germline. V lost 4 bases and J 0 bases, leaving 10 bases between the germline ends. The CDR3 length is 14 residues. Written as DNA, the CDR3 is TGCGCCAGCAGCATGGTCACGTCTAACTATGGCTACACCTTC. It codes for CASSMVTSNYGYTF.

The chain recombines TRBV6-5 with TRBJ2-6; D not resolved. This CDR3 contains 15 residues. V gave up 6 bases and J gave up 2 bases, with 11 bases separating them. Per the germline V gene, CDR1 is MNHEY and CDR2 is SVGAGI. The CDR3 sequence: CASSHGATGANVLTF. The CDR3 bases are TGTGCCAGCAGCCACGGAGCCACTGGGGCCAACGTCCTGACTTTC.

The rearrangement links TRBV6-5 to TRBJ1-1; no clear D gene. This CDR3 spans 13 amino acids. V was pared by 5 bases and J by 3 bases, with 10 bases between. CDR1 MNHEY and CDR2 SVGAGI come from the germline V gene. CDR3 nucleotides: TGTGCCAGCAGTCTCGGGCTGGACACTGAAGCTTTCTTT. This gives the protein CASSLGLDTEAFF.

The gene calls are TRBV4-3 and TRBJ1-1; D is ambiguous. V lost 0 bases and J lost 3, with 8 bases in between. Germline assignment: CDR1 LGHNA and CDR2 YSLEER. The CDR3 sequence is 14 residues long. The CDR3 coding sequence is TGCGCCAGCAGCCAAGATAAGCGGTACACTGAAGCTTTCTTT. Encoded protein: CASSQDKRYTEAFF.

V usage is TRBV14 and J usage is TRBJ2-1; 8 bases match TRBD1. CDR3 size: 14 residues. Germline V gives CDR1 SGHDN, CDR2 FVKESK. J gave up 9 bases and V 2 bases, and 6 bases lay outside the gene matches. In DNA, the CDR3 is TGTGCCAGCAGCCAATTGACAGGGGATGGTGAGCAGTTCTTC. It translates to CASSQLTGDGEQFF.

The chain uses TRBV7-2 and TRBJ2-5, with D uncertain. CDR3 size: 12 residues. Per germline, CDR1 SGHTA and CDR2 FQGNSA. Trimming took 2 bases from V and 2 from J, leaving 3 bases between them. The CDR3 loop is CASSLWQETQYF. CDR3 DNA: TGTGCCAGCAGCTTATGGCAAGAGACCCAGTACTTC.

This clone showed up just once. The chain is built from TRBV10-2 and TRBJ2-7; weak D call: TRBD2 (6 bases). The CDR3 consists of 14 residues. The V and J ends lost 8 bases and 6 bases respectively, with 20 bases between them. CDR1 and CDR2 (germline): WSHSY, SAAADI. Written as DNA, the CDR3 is TGCGCCAGCTCAGGACTAACTGGGGCCTCCGAGCAGTACTTC. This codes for CASSGLTGASEQYF.

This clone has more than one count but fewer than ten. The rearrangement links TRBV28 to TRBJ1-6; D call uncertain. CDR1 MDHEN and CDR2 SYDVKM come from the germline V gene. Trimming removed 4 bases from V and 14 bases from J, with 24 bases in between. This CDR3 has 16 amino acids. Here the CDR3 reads CASSSSRLYRSLALHF. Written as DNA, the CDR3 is TGTGCCAGCAGTTCTTCACGACTATACCGATCTTTGGCCCTCCACTTT.

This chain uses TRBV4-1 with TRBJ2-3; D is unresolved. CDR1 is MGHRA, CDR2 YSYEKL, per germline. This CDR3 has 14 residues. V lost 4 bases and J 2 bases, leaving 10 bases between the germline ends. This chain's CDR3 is CASSLRQATDTQYF. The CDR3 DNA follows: TGCGCCAGCAGCCTCCGCCAGGCCACAGATACGCAGTATTTT.

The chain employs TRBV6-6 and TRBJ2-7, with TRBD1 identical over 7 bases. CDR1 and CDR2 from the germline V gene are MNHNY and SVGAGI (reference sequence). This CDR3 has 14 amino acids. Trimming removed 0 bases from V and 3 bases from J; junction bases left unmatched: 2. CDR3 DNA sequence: TGTGCCAGCAGTTACTCGGCAGGGGGCTACGAGCAGTACTTC. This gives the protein CASSYSAGGYEQYF.

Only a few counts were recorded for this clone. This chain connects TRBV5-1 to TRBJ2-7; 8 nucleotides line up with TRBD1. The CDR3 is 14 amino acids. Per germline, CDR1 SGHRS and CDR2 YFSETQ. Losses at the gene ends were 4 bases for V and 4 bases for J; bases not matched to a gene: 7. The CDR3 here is CASSPSTGVYEQYF. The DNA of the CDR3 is TGCGCCAGCAGCCCCTCGACAGGGGTGTACGAGCAGTACTTC.

The CDR3: CASTGTTNEKLFF. Written as DNA, the CDR3 is TGTGCCTCCACAGGGACAACTAATGAAAAACTGTTTTTT. This chain uses TRBV10-3 with TRBJ1-4, with a tentative D call TRBD1 (6 bases). The CDR3 covers 13 residues. The germline V gene encodes CDR1 ENHRY and CDR2 SYGVKD. Trimming took 11 bases from V and 0 from J, leaving 10 bases between them.